The 13 T cell receptor beta chains given below trace back to one sample, sequenced in a study of vaccination effects on CD4 cells after COVID-19. The data were produced by immunoSEQ multiplex PCR, yet TCRdb's version contains in-frame clones alone and is incomplete. Of almost 15,000 clones in the sample, about 74% were seen once. These receptors have no known antigen. Sequencing in the ViraFEST assay came after antigen-specific CD4+ T cells had been expanded with viral peptide pools, which were used to stimulate PBMC. After more than 9 days in culture, the CD4+ T cells were isolated. Of the BNT162b2 and mRNA-1273 vaccines, participants received two doses of one or the other. This specimen consisted of CD4+ T cells from PBMCs cultured with HCoV-NL63 spike peptides, obtained after COVID-19 vaccination. These receptors were obtained from a human donor who received a COVID-19 vaccine.

CDR3 DNA: TGTGCCAGCAGCAGTGGACGGAGCTATAATTCACCCCTCCACTTT. Its protein is CASSSGRSYNSPLHF. The chain couples TRBV7-2 to TRBJ1-6; the D is unclear. This CDR3 region has 15 residues. The germline V gene has CDR1 SGHTA and CDR2 FQGNSA. V dropped 5 bases and J dropped 3 bases, with 11 bases sitting between them.

V is TRBV14 and J is TRBJ2-3, with no clear D. CDR1 SGHDN and CDR2 FVKESK come from the germline V gene. Trimming removed 0 bases at V and 2 bases at J, with 12 bases between. This CDR3 is built from 16 residues. CDR3 sequence: CASSQDWSGLTDTQYF. In DNA form, the CDR3 reads TGTGCCAGCAGCCAAGATTGGTCCGGCCTCACAGATACGCAGTATTTT.

The chain's CDR3 is CASSPGVQTYEQYF. CDR3 nucleotides: TGCGCCAGCAGCCCAGGAGTCCAGACCTACGAGCAGTACTTC. The chain combines TRBV4-1 with TRBJ2-7, with no clear D. The CDR3 totals 14 residues. The V gene's germline CDR1 is MGHRA and CDR2 YSYEKL. V was clipped by 4 bases and J by 2 bases, with 12 bases between them.

This clone has only one observation. The gene calls are TRBV27 and TRBJ1-1, with D possibly being TRBD1 (5 bases). The length of the CDR3 is 13 residues. V lost 4 bases and J 4 bases, leaving 10 bases between the germline ends. Germline V gene sequence: CDR1 MNHEY, CDR2 SMNVEV (reference sequence). The CDR3 DNA sequence: TGTGCCAGCAGTTCTCGGGGGAGCACTGAAGCTTTCTTT. Its protein product is CASSSRGSTEAFF.

The J gene is TRBJ1-2, the V gene TRBV2; no clear D gene. Germline V gene lookup returns CDR1 SNHLY and CDR2 FYNNEI. The CDR3 is 13 amino acids. The V end lost 3 bases, the J end lost 4 bases, and 9 bases lay between the germline ends. The CDR3 reads CASSEEWGYGYTF. CDR3 sequence (DNA): TGTGCCAGCAGTGAGGAGTGGGGCTATGGCTACACCTTC.

J is TRBJ2-5 and V is TRBV6-2 or TRBV6-3; 8 bases line up with TRBD2. V lost 2 bases, J lost 7 bases, and 9 bases stayed unmatched. CDR3 length: 15 amino acids. In germline, CDR1 is MNHEY, CDR2 SVGEGT. The CDR3 DNA reads TGTGCCAGCAGTTACGAACTAGCGGAGTCGTCGACCCAGTACTTC. It codes for CASSYELAESSTQYF.

This clone was observed a handful of times. The chain recombines TRBV9 with TRBJ2-2; TRBD2 aligns across 8 bases. With 3 bases clipped from V and 4 bases from J, the junction kept 11 bases outside the gene matches. The CDR3 loop spans 17 amino acids. Germline lookup yields CDR1 SGDLS and CDR2 YYNGEE. In DNA form, the CDR3 reads TGTGCCAGCAGCGCAACCTCCCGGGGGGGAGTCACCGGGGAGCTGTTTTTT. Its translation: CASSATSRGGVTGELFF.

The V gene is TRBV10-3, the J gene TRBJ2-1; 11 bases map to TRBD2. CDR1 and CDR2 (germline): ENHRY, SYGVKD. The J segment lost 9 bases and the V segment lost 10 bases, leaving 17 bases of the junction unmatched. This CDR3 spans 16 amino acids. As DNA, the CDR3 is TGTGCCACCAAAATAGCGGGAGGGGGCGAAGGGGGTGAGCAGTTCTTC. Translated, it gives CATKIAGGGEGGEQFF.

This rearrangement joins TRBV6-1 to TRBJ1-2; D is perhaps TRBD1 (5 bases). Germline CDR1 reads MNHNS; CDR2 reads SASEGT. The V end lost 2 bases, the J end lost 3 bases, and 19 bases lay between the germline ends. The CDR3 runs 17 residues. CDR3 loop: CASSERDRGRPHYGYTF. The CDR3 DNA follows: TGTGCCAGCAGTGAACGGGACCGCGGCCGCCCCCACTATGGCTACACCTTC.

This chain uses TRBV27 with TRBJ2-2; D possibly corresponds to TRBD2 (6 bases). Germline values: CDR1 MNHEY, CDR2 SMNVEV (reference sequence). Trimming left V 0 bases short and J 4 bases short, with 18 bases between. The CDR3 runs to 18 residues. In DNA, the CDR3 is TGTGCCAGCAGTTTATCTTGGGTTCGGGGGATCCTCACCGGGGAGCTGTTTTTT. Protein product: CASSLSWVRGILTGELFF.

The V and J genes are TRBV29-1 and TRBJ1-1; no clear D gene. Germline V gene data show CDR1 as SQVTM and CDR2 as ANQGSEA. CDR3 size: 13 residues. Trimming took off 6 bases at V and 1 base at J, with 12 bases between the two ends. CDR3 amino acids: CSVSARQNTEAFF. CDR3 DNA sequence: TGCAGCGTAAGTGCCAGGCAGAACACTGAAGCTTTCTTT. Full variable domain (outside the CDR3, taken from reference TRBV29-1 and TRBJ1-1): SAVISQKPSRDICQRGTSLTIQCQVDSQVTMMFWYRQQPGQSLTLIATANQGSEATYESGFVIDKFPISRPNLTFSTLTVSNMSPEDSSIYLCSVSARQNTEAFFGQGTRLTVV.

The chain links TRBV5-4 to TRBJ1-6; 7 bases map to TRBD1. CDR1 and CDR2 from the germline V gene are SGHNT and YYREEE (reference sequence). The CDR3 has 16 amino acids. Germline trimming cut 5 bases from V and 1 base from J; bases unmatched to any gene: 6. CDR3 nucleotide sequence: TGTGCCAGCAGAAGCGGGACAGAATCCTATAATTCACCCCTCCACTTT. Translated: CASRSGTESYNSPLHF.

The chain carries TRBV30 and TRBJ1-2; the D gene is possibly TRBD1 (6 bases). Trimming cost V 0 bases and J 6 bases, with 14 bases left between them. Per the germline V gene, CDR1 is GTSNPN and CDR2 is SVGIG (reference sequence). CDR3 length equals 14 residues. This CDR3 is CAWSVFLGGHGYTF. The CDR3 DNA sequence: TGTGCCTGGAGTGTATTTCTGGGGGGCCATGGCTACACCTTC.